This T cell receptor (beta chain) was sequenced during a study of blood T cell repertoires in COVID-19 (dated by TCRdb to 2020 to 2021). The study in broad terms: The collaborator samples originated in the United States, Italy and Spain and spanned the acute and convalescent phases of COVID-19. The material from the prospective study consisted of cDNA or gDNA derived from T cells, B-cell-depleted T cells, or PBMCs. Subjects who had been exposed to COVID-19, were actively infected with it, or had recovered from it provided the deeply sampled blood TCRbeta repertoires that made up the dataset. A freely available public database, intended as a resource for researchers studying the immune response to SARS-CoV-2, is where the repertoires were released. The samples were drawn from the first 160 participants of the ongoing ImmuneRACE study and from roughly 1,300 subjects provided by 6 global collaborators. Sample metadata almost always included a de-identified subject ID, COVID-19 status, age in years and sex. Where available, HLA class I and class II types were obtained from metadata supplied by the sample provider rather than from assay-based typing. The paper as a whole reports these results and caveats: The quantity of clinical and demographic metadata differed by source and by participant and was supplied without curation.

Turning to this clone: No antigen is known for it. No much larger clonotype is one base removed from it; base qualities were not supplied.

CDR1 MNHEY and CDR2 SMNVEV are derived from the germline V gene (reference sequence). Deletion took 1 base off V and 3 bases off J, with a span of 19 bases between the germline ends. The CDR3 contains 17 residues, cysteine and phenylalanine counted. The retained sequence is limited to the CDR3, 51 bases, with the frame set at the first base. TCRbeta CDR3 regions were amplified from genomic DNA by means of the immunoSEQ Assay, a bias-controlled multiplex PCR. As for the original processing: Nucleated cell counts per sample were estimated from amplification of reference gene primers within the assay. Sequence reads were collapsed and filtered to measure the absolute abundance of every unique TCRbeta CDR3 rearrangement. For each sample, productive Simpson clonality was calculated as the square root of Simpson's diversity index over productive rearrangements. What TCRdb holds here is the immuneACCESS table cut down to in-frame rearrangements. Part of the clones is not present; checked against another copy, under half of the missing clones reflect an unresolved V gene, and the others are unexplained. V and J calls and clone size are given by that table; D and trimming were obtained from the DNA. The sample table contains about 200,000 clones; only one count was recorded for roughly 79% of them. In total, the top ten clones hold 6.5% to 8.5% of the sample.

The collaborating institutions used their own protocols to collect whole blood in K2EDTA tubes. For TCRbeta analysis, collaborators shipped samples as frozen whole blood, isolated PBMCs, or DNA extracted from either of those sample types. Sequenced: peripheral blood. This chain is built from TRBV27 and TRBJ2-7; a tentative D call is TRBD2 (6 bases match). This clonotype originated in a human donor with acute or convalescent COVID-19. The donor label of this sample is uncertain. CDR3 reads: CASSLFEEGSLGYEQYF. The nucleotides read TGTGCCAGCAGTTTATTCGAGGAGGGGAGTTTAGGCTACGAGCAGTACTTC.